Shown below are 28 T cell receptor beta chains from a single sample sequenced in a study of T-cell memory formation after mild COVID-19. TCRdb re-analysed the 5' RACE reads in MiXCR, keeping a single row per CDR3 protein. The sample consists of 85,000 to 130,000 distinct CDR3 sequences, around 12% of them appearing once. The sample comprised PBMCs or a T cell subset sorted from them (not recorded which). The source is an adult woman who had mild COVID-19 (a few samples of this study predate the infection). Cell type and time point are not known.

The CDR3 sequence is CASSSTPSSYEQYF. The CDR3 nucleotides are TGTGCCAGCAGCTCCACCCCGTCCTCCTACGAGCAGTACTTC. The chain has TRBV7-6 and TRBJ2-7; D gene uncertain. Germline CDR1 reads SGHVS; CDR2 reads FNYEAQ. This CDR3 contains 14 residues. The V end was cut by 4 bases, the J end by 0 bases, with 10 bases between.

The V and J genes are TRBV29-1 and TRBJ2-3, with TRBD2 identical over 11 bases. The CDR3 loop spans 15 amino acids. After removal of 4 bases from V and 0 bases from J, the junction contained 3 bases not matched to a gene. Germline values: CDR1 SQVTM, CDR2 ANQGSEA. The CDR3 region is CSVGGTSGSTDTQYF. The CDR3 region has the DNA TGCAGCGTTGGGGGGACTAGCGGAAGCACAGATACGCAGTATTTT.

The chain uses TRBV5-1 and TRBJ2-7; 7 nucleotides align to TRBD2. The CDR3 spans 14 residues. J lost 7 bases, V lost 0 bases, and 7 bases had no gene match. Germline-derived CDR1 and CDR2 are SGHRS and YFSETQ. CDR3 loop: CASSLVAGADEQYF. The DNA for the CDR3 is TGCGCCAGCAGCTTGGTCGCGGGAGCTGATGAGCAGTACTTC. Complete variable domain (other parts from reference TRBV5-1 and TRBJ2-7): KAGVTQTPRYLIKTRGQQVTLSCSPISGHRSVSWYQQTPGQGLQFLFEYFSETQRNKGNFPGRFSGRQFSNSRSEMNVSTLELGDSALYLCASSLVAGADEQYFGPGTRLTVT.

This chain joins TRBV6-2 or TRBV6-3 and TRBJ1-1, with D possibly matching TRBD1 (6 bases). The CDR3 is 14 residues long. CDR1 and CDR2 (germline): MNHEY, SVGEGT. V was cut by 5 bases and J by 3 bases, with 13 bases left in between. The CDR3: CASSTTGSYTEAFF. The DNA for the CDR3 is TGTGCCAGCAGTACAACAGGGAGTTACACTGAAGCTTTCTTT.

This clonotype has only one observation. This sequence may be a read error, since a much larger clone differs from it by one base. The chain employs TRBV3-1 and TRBJ2-7; 10 nucleotides line up with TRBD1. Germline CDR1 reads LGHDT; CDR2 reads YNNKEL (reference sequence). This CDR3 has 14 amino acids. Trimming removed 6 bases from V and 2 bases from J; junction bases left unmatched: 4. DNA of the CDR3: TGTGCCAGCAGTGCGGGACAGGGGACCTACGAGCAGTACTTC. This codes for CASSAGQGTYEQYF.

The chain has TRBV7-2 and TRBJ2-1; D is uncertain. The CDR3 runs to 14 residues. Germline-derived CDR1 and CDR2 are SGHTA and FQGNSA. The V gene lost 1 base and the J gene lost 11 bases, with 15 bases spanning the gap. The DNA of the CDR3 is TGTGCCAGCAGCTTAGGGGAAACTCTTTTTCAGCAGTTCTTC. Protein product: CASSLGETLFQQFF.

This clonotype has more than one count but fewer than ten. The J gene is TRBJ2-7, the V gene TRBV20-1; 10 positions agree with TRBD2. CDR3 length: 15 amino acids. From germline, CDR1 is DFQATT and CDR2 SNEGSKA (reference sequence). V gave up 6 bases and J gave up 5 bases; unmatched junction bases: 13. DNA of the CDR3: TGCAGTGCCAGCTACACAGCGGGAGGGTTCAACGAGCAGTACTTC. This codes for CSASYTAGGFNEQYF.

The J gene is TRBJ2-5, the V gene TRBV20-1, with a tentative D call TRBD1 (5 bases). This CDR3 contains 15 residues. Trimming pared 0 bases from V and 5 bases from J, leaving 16 bases between. Germline values: CDR1 DFQATT, CDR2 SNEGSKA (reference sequence). The CDR3 coding sequence is TGCAGTGCTAGAGACTCAGGGTATTCCCGGGAGACCCAGTACTTC. It specifies CSARDSGYSRETQYF.

This chain uses TRBV5-4 with TRBJ2-7; TRBD2 matches 7 bases. Unmatched junction bases numbered 9, after V lost 4 bases and J lost 2 bases. Per germline, CDR1 SGHNT and CDR2 YYREEE (reference sequence). CDR3 size: 15 residues. The CDR3 sequence is CASSHPGEGAYEQYF. For the CDR3, the DNA is TGTGCCAGCAGCCATCCGGGGGAGGGTGCCTACGAGCAGTACTTC.

The chain is built from TRBV4-3 and TRBJ2-1; 8 nucleotides align to TRBD2. The CDR3 has 16 residues. From germline, CDR1 is LGHNA and CDR2 YSLEER. V dropped 3 bases and J dropped 5; count of bases not matched to a gene: 9. DNA for the CDR3: TGCGCCAGCAGCCAGGATTTAGCGGGGCGGGACAATGAGCAGTTCTTC. Translation gives CASSQDLAGRDNEQFF.

This clonotype was picked up many times. The rearrangement links TRBV9 to TRBJ2-1; 10 bases are shared with TRBD2. The length of the CDR3 is 13 residues. Germline-derived CDR1 and CDR2 are SGDLS and YYNGEE. V shed 3 bases, J shed 9 bases, and the junction held 3 bases outside the gene matches. The CDR3 DNA is TGTGCCAGCAGCGACGGGACTAGCGTTGAGCAGTTCTTC. This gives the protein CASSDGTSVEQFF.

The genes are TRBV12-3 or TRBV12-4 and TRBJ1-2; no clear D. Trimming pared 3 bases from V and 4 bases from J, leaving 6 bases between. The CDR3 consists of 12 residues. CDR3 protein: CASSFRVYGYTF. The CDR3 DNA follows: TGTGCCAGCAGTTTCCGGGTCTATGGCTACACCTTC.

This clonotype turned up a few times. The chain uses TRBV6-4 and TRBJ2-7; 7 bases are shared with TRBD1. This CDR3 comprises 15 residues. Germline V gene lookup returns CDR1 MRHNA and CDR2 SNTAGT. The V and J ends lost 5 bases and 1 base, in that order; junction bases with no gene match: 8. CDR3 loop: CASSLRQGNSYEQYF. As DNA, the CDR3 is TGTGCCAGCAGTCTTAGACAGGGTAATTCCTACGAGCAGTACTTC.

This rearrangement joins TRBV7-2 to TRBJ1-4; the D is unclear. V was clipped by 0 bases and J by 4 bases, with 6 bases between them. Germline CDR1 reads SGHTA; CDR2 reads FQGNSA. The CDR3 is made up of 14 amino acids. In DNA form, the CDR3 reads TGTGCCAGCAGCTTAGCCCGGTTTAATGAAAAACTGTTTTTT. Amino acids: CASSLARFNEKLFF.

The V and J genes are TRBV27 and TRBJ2-3; D unresolved. The V end was cut by 5 bases, the J end by 2 bases, with 8 bases between. CDR1 and CDR2 (germline): MNHEY, SMNVEV (reference sequence). The CDR3 has 13 residues. DNA of the CDR3: TGTGCCAGCAGTGAGGTAAACACAGATACGCAGTATTTT. Amino acids: CASSEVNTDTQYF.

This clonotype has just one count. The gene calls are TRBV5-1 and TRBJ1-2; D unresolved. The CDR3 loop spans 14 amino acids. The germline gives CDR1 SGHRS, CDR2 YFSETQ. With 3 bases removed from V and 2 bases from J, the gap between germline ends came to 11 bases. The chain's CDR3 is CASSYPGGNYGYTF. CDR3 nucleotide sequence: TGCGCCAGCAGCTACCCGGGAGGGAACTATGGCTACACCTTC.

This clonotype occurred many times. The chain carries TRBV7-9 and TRBJ2-7; D unclear. The CDR3 is 11 amino acids. V was trimmed by 5 bases and J by 1 base, leaving 3 bases between them. Per the germline V gene, CDR1 is SEHNR and CDR2 is FQNEAQ (reference sequence). This CDR3 is CASSASYEQYF. CDR3 in DNA: TGTGCCAGCAGCGCTTCCTACGAGCAGTACTTC.

This clonotype was seen repeatedly, ten times or more. This chain connects TRBV6-5 to TRBJ2-1, with TRBD2 matching over 8 bases. The CDR3 covers 14 residues. Germline V gene sequence: CDR1 MNHEY, CDR2 SVGAGI. V lost 5 bases, J lost 4 bases, and 4 bases stayed unmatched. In DNA form, the CDR3 reads TGTGCCAGCAGTAGTAGCGGGACGTACAATGAGCAGTTCTTC. Translating gives CASSSSGTYNEQFF.

As regards this clonotype: A much larger clonotype is one base distant, so this may be a read error. This chain uses TRBV11-2 with TRBJ2-7; D is possibly TRBD2 (5 bases). The length of the CDR3 is 16 residues. The V end was cut by 5 bases, the J end by 0 bases, with 17 bases between. Germline V lookup: CDR1 SGHAT, CDR2 FQNNGV. CDR3 bases: TGTGCCAGCAGCCCCACAGTGAGGGATAGCTCCTACGAGCAGTACTTC. The encoded protein is CASSPTVRDSSYEQYF.

The J gene is TRBJ2-3, the V gene TRBV7-9; D may match TRBD1 or TRBD2 (5 bases each). This CDR3 region has 16 residues. CDR1 SEHNR and CDR2 FQNEAQ come from the germline V gene (reference sequence). Trimming shortened V by 0 bases and J by 1 base, and 11 bases separated the two germline ends. The CDR3 DNA follows: TGTGCCAGCAGCTTAGCCGTGGGGGAGCGCACAGATACGCAGTATTTT. This gives the protein CASSLAVGERTDTQYF.

V gene TRBV5-1 combines with J gene TRBJ2-7; 7 positions match TRBD2. The junction had 8 bases not matched to a gene; V was cut back by 3 bases and J by 2 bases. The CDR3 contains 15 residues. CDR1 SGHRS and CDR2 YFSETQ come from the germline V gene. The CDR3 spells CASSYASGFTYEQYF. DNA for the CDR3: TGCGCCAGCAGCTACGCTAGCGGCTTCACCTACGAGCAGTACTTC.

This clonotype has just a few counts. This chain uses TRBV29-1 with TRBJ2-1; the match to TRBD1 covers 8 bases. CDR1 is SQVTM, CDR2 ANQGSEA, per germline. The J segment lost 8 bases and the V segment lost 3 bases, leaving 12 bases of the junction unmatched. This CDR3 spans 15 amino acids. CDR3 DNA: TGCAGCGTTGAGCCGGCGGACAGGGAGGTCGATGAGCAGTTCTTC. The encoded protein is CSVEPADREVDEQFF.

This clonotype was seen repeatedly, ten times or more. CDR3: CASSSGLAGGSITDTQYF. CDR3 nucleotide sequence: TGTGCCAGCAGCTCAGGACTAGCGGGAGGATCCATCACAGATACGCAGTATTTT. The chain employs TRBV7-9 and TRBJ2-3; 14 bases align to TRBD2. The CDR3 sequence is 18 residues long. The germline V gene encodes CDR1 SEHNR and CDR2 FQNEAQ (reference sequence). V shed 4 bases and J 2 bases; nucleotides not matched to a gene: 8.

A few counts support this clonotype. The rearrangement links TRBV2 to TRBJ1-1, with 7 bases that match TRBD1. CDR1 SNHLY and CDR2 FYNNEI come from the germline V gene. The CDR3 covers 15 residues. V shed 5 bases, J shed 1 base, and the junction held 7 bases outside the gene matches. CDR3 sequence: CASSPTGAPNTEAFF. CDR3 sequence (DNA): TGTGCCAGCAGTCCTACAGGGGCCCCGAACACTGAAGCTTTCTTT.

The rearrangement links TRBV9 to TRBJ2-7; 10 positions match TRBD2. V gave up 3 bases and J gave up 4 bases; unmatched junction bases: 7. This CDR3 is 15 amino acids long. The germline gives CDR1 SGDLS, CDR2 YYNGEE. The CDR3 protein is CASSAGSSGGYEQYF. CDR3 in DNA: TGTGCCAGCAGCGCCGGCTCTAGCGGGGGTTACGAGCAGTACTTC.

This clonotype has ten or more counts. The chain links TRBV12-3 or TRBV12-4 to TRBJ2-3, with D uncertain. There are 11 residues in the CDR3. V was trimmed by 6 bases and J by 3 bases, leaving 4 bases between them. CDR3 in amino acids: CASSRTDTQYF. The DNA for the CDR3 is TGTGCCAGCAGCCGTACAGATACGCAGTATTTT.

The rearrangement joins TRBV12-3 or TRBV12-4 to TRBJ2-1, with 9 positions matching TRBD2. This CDR3 spans 16 amino acids. V trimming: 7 bases; J trimming: 3 bases; junction bases outside the gene matches: 10. CDR3 nucleotides: TGTGCCAGCACCTTAAGGTCTAGCGGGAACTACAATGAGCAGTTCTTC. Protein sequence: CASTLRSSGNYNEQFF.

This clonotype appeared a few times. The chain carries TRBV4-2 and TRBJ1-3; D gene unclear. V shed 0 bases and J shed 1 base, with 7 bases lying between them. Germline assignment: CDR1 LGHNA and CDR2 YNFKEQ. This CDR3 has 15 residues. The CDR3 DNA sequence: TGTGCCAGCAGCCAAGAGGAAGTTTCTGGAAACACCATATATTTT. Protein: CASSQEEVSGNTIYF.